This T cell receptor (beta chain) was sequenced for a study of response to subunit inactivated influenza vaccine. Broader study findings: The authors suggested that few new T cells are recruited per seasonal influenza vaccination.

This clonotype was found a few times. What it recognizes is unknown. TCRdb reanalysed the RT-PCR reads using MiXCR and keeps one entry per CDR3 protein. The data show a few hundred thousand distinct CDR3 sequences, with 12% to 15% seen just once and roughly 11% held by the top ten. This TCR derives from a man between 45 and 60 years old who received an inactivated influenza vaccine. The sequencing here drew on PBMCs from blood, taken roughly 12 days after vaccination.

The CDR3 loop is CAISHTSGTSGRRGADTQYF. The CDR3 DNA reads TGTGCCATCAGCCACACGTCCGGGACTAGCGGGAGAAGGGGTGCAGATACGCAGTATTTT. The V and J genes are TRBV10-3 and TRBJ2-3; 14 bases agree with TRBD2. V gave up 6 bases and J gave up 4 bases; unmatched junction bases: 18. The CDR3 is made up of 20 amino acids. CDR1 is ENHRY and CDR2 is SYGVKD in the germline V gene.